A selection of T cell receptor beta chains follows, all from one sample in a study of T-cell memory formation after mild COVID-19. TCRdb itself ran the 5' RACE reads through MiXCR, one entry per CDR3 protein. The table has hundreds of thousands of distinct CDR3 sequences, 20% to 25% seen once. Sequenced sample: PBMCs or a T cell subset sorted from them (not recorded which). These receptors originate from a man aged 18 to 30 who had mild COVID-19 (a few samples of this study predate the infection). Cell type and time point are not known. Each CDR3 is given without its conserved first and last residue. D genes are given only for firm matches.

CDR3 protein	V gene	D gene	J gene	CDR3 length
ASSFFGTQETQY	TRBV5-1	-	TRBJ2-5	12
ASSWDGENTEAF	TRBV5-1	-	TRBJ1-1	12
ASQTSGGPTDTQY	TRBV5-1	TRBD2	TRBJ2-3	13
ASSLMIGAGELF	TRBV7-9	-	TRBJ2-2	12
ASSQEASGGTRWETQY	TRBV4-1	TRBD2	TRBJ2-5	16
ASSSGFTETYGYT	TRBV12-3/TRBV12-4	-	TRBJ1-2	13
SVLPGSYGYT	TRBV20-1	-	TRBJ1-2	10
ASSQDSGDRGGV	TRBV4-3	TRBD1	TRBJ1-1	12
SVGEKDTQY	TRBV29-1	-	TRBJ2-3	9
ASSFWTLRDSEPKSSGNTIY	TRBV7-8	TRBD1	TRBJ1-3	20
ASSLRTAQLAF	TRBV5-1	-	TRBJ1-1	11
SAGRSGGNEKLF	TRBV29-1	-	TRBJ1-4	12
ASSLDPNEKMF	TRBV5-1	-	TRBJ1-4	11
SAPKRTGVNYGYT	TRBV20-1	TRBD1	TRBJ1-2	13
ASSLVLGNTIY	TRBV6-5	-	TRBJ1-3	11
ASSFTYETQY	TRBV5-6	-	TRBJ2-5	10
ASSQDPGMWGTQY	TRBV4-3	-	TRBJ2-3	13
ASQGAQWAEAF	TRBV6-5	TRBD1	TRBJ1-1	11
ASSSIRDTEAF	TRBV7-2	-	TRBJ1-1	11
ASSQELADTQY	TRBV7-3	-	TRBJ2-3	11
SASSRATGELF	TRBV20-1	-	TRBJ2-2	11
ASSLFRGRNTGELF	TRBV7-8	TRBD1	TRBJ2-2	14
ASSQERGNSPLH	TRBV4-1	-	TRBJ1-6	12
ASSSSGYQETQY	TRBV12-3/TRBV12-4	TRBD2	TRBJ2-5	12
ASAVVSETQY	TRBV5-1	-	TRBJ2-5	10
ATSKRGVPNQPQH	TRBV15	-	TRBJ1-5	13
ASSLAWGAGETQY	TRBV7-2	-	TRBJ2-5	13
ASSSPGASSNQPQH	TRBV7-2	-	TRBJ1-5	14
ASRKVAWVTDTQY	TRBV7-8	-	TRBJ2-3	13
ASSPRFGADTGELF	TRBV12-3/TRBV12-4	-	TRBJ2-2	14
ASSPGRIYNEQF	TRBV7-6	-	TRBJ2-1	12
ASSPGTSGAQETQY	TRBV5-1	TRBD2	TRBJ2-5	14
SAAESTGSGQPQH	TRBV20-1	-	TRBJ1-5	13
ASSWGGASGYT	TRBV7-2	-	TRBJ1-2	11
AIRWGGSTDTQY	TRBV10-3	-	TRBJ2-3	12
ASREQGGSTDTQY	TRBV6-4	-	TRBJ2-3	13
AIRRQGATGELF	TRBV10-3	TRBD1	TRBJ2-2	12
ASGDRGNQETQY	TRBV21-1	-	TRBJ2-5	12
ASSGRGTVNTEAF	TRBV5-1	-	TRBJ1-1	13
SVVGANTEAF	TRBV29-1	-	TRBJ1-1	10
ASSDVAGNTEAF	TRBV25-1	-	TRBJ1-1	12
SVGVDSYEQY	TRBV29-1	-	TRBJ2-7	10
ASSYSREDANYGYT	TRBV4-3	-	TRBJ1-2	14
ASSYWGSNQPQH	TRBV6-2/TRBV6-3	-	TRBJ1-5	12
ASSVRTGTEAF	TRBV7-9	-	TRBJ1-1	11
ASSSSYQETQY	TRBV27	-	TRBJ2-5	11
ASSLTGGSETQY	TRBV7-3	TRBD1	TRBJ2-5	12
ASSTLAGYTY	TRBV6-5	-	TRBJ2-7	10
ASSLLPGEHWAF	TRBV14	-	TRBJ1-1	12
AWTLGNRDQPQH	TRBV30	-	TRBJ1-5	12
SARGAGVSQY	TRBV20-1	-	TRBJ2-5	10
ASSQERGWVYEQY	TRBV14	-	TRBJ2-7	13
ASSNNRQGSGELF	TRBV6-5	TRBD1	TRBJ2-2	13
ASSFIGTGGDLSLTQY	TRBV12-3/TRBV12-4	TRBD1	TRBJ2-5	16
ASSFQGSGGYT	TRBV12-3/TRBV12-4	-	TRBJ1-2	11
ASSDGQDNSPLH	TRBV6-4	TRBD1	TRBJ1-6	12
ASSLRQGRVTRQY	TRBV12-3/TRBV12-4	-	TRBJ2-3	13
ASRRLAGGELF	TRBV5-1	TRBD2	TRBJ2-2	11